Listed below are T cell receptor beta chains from one sample, sequenced in a study of PD-1 blockade in mismatch repair-deficient tumors. The assay was immunoSEQ multiplex PCR, and TCRdb's table has in-frame clones only and misses some. This table has around 120,000 clones, almost 90% appearing once. Source: peripheral blood, taken 70 to 73 weeks after starting pembrolizumab. These receptors all stem from an adult with mismatch repair-deficient cancer. CDR3s include the opening cysteine and the closing phenylalanine or tryptophan. The order of the fields is V gene, J gene, D gene, clone size, CDR3 DNA, CDR3 protein. D genes are given only for firm matches. Size values are once, few and many counts, or a class for expanded clones, and some rows have none.

v_call: TRBV7-3; j_call: TRBJ2-5; d_call: TRBD2; clone_size: .; cdr3_nt: TGTGCCAGCAGCTTAGGACTAGCGGTATACCAAGAGACCCAGTACTTC; cdr3_aa: CASSLGLAVYQETQYF
v_call: TRBV5-1; j_call: TRBJ2-1; d_call: TRBD2; clone_size: .; cdr3_nt: TGCGCCAGCAGCGCGGGACTAGCGACAGACAATGAGCAGTTCTTC; cdr3_aa: CASSAGLATDNEQFF
v_call: TRBV11-2; j_call: TRBJ1-1; d_call: .; clone_size: .; cdr3_nt: TGTGCCAGCAGCTCAGGACAGCTGAACACTGAAGCTTTCTTT; cdr3_aa: CASSSGQLNTEAFF
v_call: TRBV4-2; j_call: TRBJ2-7; d_call: .; clone_size: .; cdr3_nt: TGTGCCAGCAGCCAAAGCCCGGTCAGGGCCTACGAGCAGTACTTC; cdr3_aa: CASSQSPVRAYEQYF
v_call: TRBV4-1; j_call: TRBJ2-7; d_call: .; clone_size: .; cdr3_nt: TGCGCCAGCAGCCATACAACAGGCTACGAGCAGTACTTC; cdr3_aa: CASSHTTGYEQYF
v_call: TRBV10-1; j_call: TRBJ2-7; d_call: .; clone_size: once; cdr3_nt: TGCGCCAGCAGTGAGCCACTATCCCCCTACGAGCAGTACTTC; cdr3_aa: CASSEPLSPYEQYF
v_call: TRBV6-6; j_call: TRBJ2-7; d_call: .; clone_size: .; cdr3_nt: TGTGCCAGCAGTCTAGGGCAGAGCTCCTACGAGCAGTACTTC; cdr3_aa: CASSLGQSSYEQYF
v_call: TRBV18; j_call: TRBJ2-7; d_call: .; clone_size: .; cdr3_nt: TGTGCCAGCTCACCAACGGGACAAGGAAATGGGTACTTC; cdr3_aa: CASSPTGQGNGYF
v_call: TRBV28; j_call: TRBJ1-2; d_call: .; clone_size: .; cdr3_nt: TGTGCCAGCAGTTCCGGGACACACTATGGCTACACCTTC; cdr3_aa: CASSSGTHYGYTF
v_call: TRBV10-1; j_call: TRBJ2-1; d_call: .; clone_size: once; cdr3_nt: TGCGCCAGCAGTGAGTCTCGGTACAATGAGCAGTTCTTC; cdr3_aa: CASSESRYNEQFF
v_call: TRBV15; j_call: TRBJ2-3; d_call: TRBD2; clone_size: .; cdr3_nt: TGTGCCACCAGCAGAGATCCCGGCGGGAGGTGGGATACGCAGTATTTT; cdr3_aa: CATSRDPGGRWDTQYF
v_call: TRBV10-3; j_call: TRBJ1-2; d_call: TRBD1; clone_size: .; cdr3_nt: TGTGCCATCAGAGCCGGGACAGGGGAAACTAACTATGGCTACACCTTC; cdr3_aa: CAIRAGTGETNYGYTF
v_call: TRBV6-5; j_call: TRBJ1-2; d_call: TRBD1; clone_size: .; cdr3_nt: TGTGCCAGCAGTTACTCGCGGACAGGGGCTGATGGCTACACCTTC; cdr3_aa: CASSYSRTGADGYTF
v_call: TRBV29-1; j_call: TRBJ2-6; d_call: .; clone_size: .; cdr3_nt: TGCAGCGTTGCGACAGGTCCCTCTGGGGCCAACGTCCTGACTTTC; cdr3_aa: CSVATGPSGANVLTF
v_call: TRBV2; j_call: TRBJ2-1; d_call: TRBD2; clone_size: .; cdr3_nt: TGTGCCAGCAAGGGACTAGATACCTACAATGAGCAGTTCTTC; cdr3_aa: CASKGLDTYNEQFF
v_call: TRBV27; j_call: TRBJ2-7; d_call: TRBD1; clone_size: .; cdr3_nt: TGTGCCAGCCAGGCAGGACAGGGAATATTCTACGAGCAGTACTTC; cdr3_aa: CASQAGQGIFYEQYF
v_call: TRBV7-8; j_call: TRBJ2-2; d_call: .; clone_size: .; cdr3_nt: TGTGCCAGCAGCTTAGTAGTGAGTAAAGACACCGGGGAGCTGTTTTTT; cdr3_aa: CASSLVVSKDTGELFF
v_call: TRBV4-3; j_call: TRBJ2-2; d_call: .; clone_size: .; cdr3_nt: TGCGCCAGCAGCCACCTTCCCCCGGGAGCGAACACCGGGGAGCTGTTTTTT; cdr3_aa: CASSHLPPGANTGELFF
v_call: TRBV30; j_call: TRBJ2-1; d_call: .; clone_size: .; cdr3_nt: TGTGCCTGGAGCCGGGCCCCTAATGAGCAGTTCTTC; cdr3_aa: CAWSRAPNEQFF
v_call: TRBV5-5; j_call: TRBJ1-2; d_call: TRBD1; clone_size: .; cdr3_nt: TGTGCCAGCAGCCCAGGGGGCGATCTTCGCTACACCTTC; cdr3_aa: CASSPGGDLRYTF
v_call: TRBV29-1; j_call: TRBJ2-5; d_call: .; clone_size: .; cdr3_nt: TGCAGCGTCTGCAACCTGAGGGAGACCCAGTACTTC; cdr3_aa: CSVCNLRETQYF
v_call: TRBV7-9; j_call: TRBJ2-5; d_call: TRBD1; clone_size: .; cdr3_nt: TGTGCCAGCAGCTCGACAGGGGGCGCGGAAGAGACCCAGTACTTC; cdr3_aa: CASSSTGGAEETQYF